This TCR beta chain was sequenced during a study of shared T cell receptors in the human thymus. Only in-frame clones appear in the TCRdb table, and some are missing; sequencing was by immunoSEQ multiplex PCR. The sample shows over 450,000 clones, roughly 74% of them seen only once. The CDR3 has 12 residues. The J segment lost 9 bases and the V segment lost 7 bases, leaving 9 bases of the junction unmatched. Germline loops: CDR1 SGHNT, CDR2 YYREEE (reference sequence). These sequences were also reported in another study, on human thymus T cells. Per that paper: Finnish infants who were healthy and having corrective surgery for congenital heart defects made up the donors. Thymus specimens were resections from corrective heart surgery. Repertoires from thymus and blood appeared to show biased V and J gene usage. Thymic repertoires from unrelated individuals overlapped highly, related research reported.

The TCR was taken from a boy under three years old with a congenital heart defect. The chain links TRBV5-4 to TRBJ2-7; 8 bases fit TRBD2. Material: thymocytes. CDR3 residues: CASGQPGGVQYF. The CDR3 nucleotides read TGTGCCAGCGGACAGCCCGGGGGGGTGCAGTACTTC.